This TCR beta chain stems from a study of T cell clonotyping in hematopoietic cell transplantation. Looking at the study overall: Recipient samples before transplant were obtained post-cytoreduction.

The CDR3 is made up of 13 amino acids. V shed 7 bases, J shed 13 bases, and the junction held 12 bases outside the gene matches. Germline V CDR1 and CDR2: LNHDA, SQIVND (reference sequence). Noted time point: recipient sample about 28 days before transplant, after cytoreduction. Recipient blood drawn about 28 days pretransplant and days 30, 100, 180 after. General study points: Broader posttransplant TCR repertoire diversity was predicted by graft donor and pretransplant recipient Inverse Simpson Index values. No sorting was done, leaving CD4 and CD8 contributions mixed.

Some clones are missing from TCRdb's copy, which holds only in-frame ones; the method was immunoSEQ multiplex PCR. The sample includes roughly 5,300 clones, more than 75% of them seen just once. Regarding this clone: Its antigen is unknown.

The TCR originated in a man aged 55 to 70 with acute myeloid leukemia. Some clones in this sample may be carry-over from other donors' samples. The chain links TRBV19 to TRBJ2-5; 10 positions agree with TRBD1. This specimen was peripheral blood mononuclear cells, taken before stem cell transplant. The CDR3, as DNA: TGTGCCAGTACTACTCACGGACAGGGGGTTCCGTACTTC. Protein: CASTTHGQGVPYF.